This TCR beta chain was captured in a study of T cell repertoires in cytomegalovirus infection. TCRdb re-derived calls from the reads in MiXCR, one entry per CDR3 protein. The sample has roughly 300,000 distinct CDR3 sequences; roughly 24% are singletons. A few counts support this clonotype. The sequenced material came from PBMCs. The sequence derives from a human donor in good health (CMV status not recorded). Some clones in this sample may be carry-over from other donors' samples.

Here the CDR3 DNA reads TGTGCCAGCAGCTTCCCAGGGACTAGCGGGAGGGCTATATACGAGCAGTACTTC. Its translation is CASSFPGTSGRAIYEQYF. The chain carries TRBV7-9 and TRBJ2-7; 16 nucleotides agree with TRBD2. Unmatched junction bases numbered 9, after V lost 3 bases and J lost 4 bases. This CDR3 region has 18 residues. Germline loops: CDR1 SEHNR, CDR2 FQNEAQ (reference sequence).